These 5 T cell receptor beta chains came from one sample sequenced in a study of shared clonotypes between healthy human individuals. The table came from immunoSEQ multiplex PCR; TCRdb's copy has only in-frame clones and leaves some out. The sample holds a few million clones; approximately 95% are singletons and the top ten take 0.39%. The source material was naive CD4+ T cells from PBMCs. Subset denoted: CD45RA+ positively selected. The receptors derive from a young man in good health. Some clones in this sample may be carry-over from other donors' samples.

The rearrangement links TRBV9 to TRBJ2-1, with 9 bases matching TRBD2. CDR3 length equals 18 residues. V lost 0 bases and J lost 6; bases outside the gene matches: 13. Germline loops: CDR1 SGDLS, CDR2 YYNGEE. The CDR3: CASSVASRASGTPNEQFF. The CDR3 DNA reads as TGTGCCAGCAGCGTAGCTTCGAGGGCTAGCGGGACGCCCAATGAGCAGTTCTTC.

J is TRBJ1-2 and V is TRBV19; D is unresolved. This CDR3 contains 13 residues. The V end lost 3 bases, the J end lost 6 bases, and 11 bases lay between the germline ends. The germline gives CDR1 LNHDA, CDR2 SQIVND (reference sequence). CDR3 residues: CASSIWGGDGYTF. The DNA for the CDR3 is TGTGCCAGTAGTATCTGGGGTGGAGATGGCTACACCTTC.

CDR3 region: CASSPTSGTYNEQFF. CDR3 DNA: TGTGCCAGCAGCCCTACTAGCGGCACCTACAATGAGCAGTTCTTC. The rearrangement joins TRBV14 to TRBJ2-1; 8 nucleotides align to TRBD2. Germline CDR1 is SGHDN and CDR2 is FVKESK. Trimming at V came to 4 bases and at J to 2 bases, leaving 4 bases not matched to a gene. The CDR3 is 15 residues long.

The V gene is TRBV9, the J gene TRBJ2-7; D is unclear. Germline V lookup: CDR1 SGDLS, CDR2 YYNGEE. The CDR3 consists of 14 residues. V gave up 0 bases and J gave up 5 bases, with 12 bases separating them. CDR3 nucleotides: TGTGCCAGCAGCGTAGCTAGTCTTACACACGAGCAGTACTTC. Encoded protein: CASSVASLTHEQYF.

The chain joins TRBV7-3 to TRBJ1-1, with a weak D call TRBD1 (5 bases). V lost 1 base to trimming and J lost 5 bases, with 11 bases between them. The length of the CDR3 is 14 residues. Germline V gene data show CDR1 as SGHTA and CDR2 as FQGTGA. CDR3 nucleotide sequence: TGTGCCAGCAGCTTAAGTCAGGGTGGGACTGAAGCTTTCTTT. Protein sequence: CASSLSQGGTEAFF.